This TCR beta chain was profiled in a study of cytomegalovirus exposure and HLA in healthy donors. General observations from the study: It was reported that TCR beta sequences correctly inferred the HLA-A and HLA-B alleles for most subjects. A later analysis associated 16,951 TCR beta sequences with HLA alleles at a 0.05 false discovery rate.

This PCR relied on a set of 60 Vbeta primers and 13 Jbeta primers. Libraries were prepared by immunoSEQ multiplex PCR; TCRdb keeps only in-frame clonotypes and omits some of them. Found here are about 120,000 clones, over 8.5% of them singletons; the top ten hold about 6%. Turning to this clone: Its antigen is as yet unknown.

CDR1 LGHNA and CDR2 YNFKEQ come from the germline V gene. The CDR3 is 16 amino acids. The J segment lost 6 bases and the V segment lost 2 bases, leaving 10 bases of the junction unmatched. The chain couples TRBV4-2 to TRBJ1-2, with 9 bases fitting TRBD1. Input material: PBMCs. This TCR derives from a woman in her forties in good health and CMV-seropositive. The CDR3 is CASSQSGPGTGNGYTF. The DNA for the CDR3 is TGTGCCAGCAGCCAAAGTGGGCCAGGGACAGGGAATGGCTACACCTTC.